These T cell receptor beta chains were read from a single sample in a study of blood T cell repertoires in COVID-19. Here immunoSEQ multiplex PCR was the method, and the copy in TCRdb shows in-frame clones only, minus some. The sample has 200,000 to 250,000 clones; about nine tenths are singletons. The sequencing input was PBMCs or T cells enriched from blood (not recorded which). These receptors were taken from a woman aged 45-59 years in a cohort exposed to, infected with or recovered from COVID-19 (not recorded which). CDR3s include the opening cysteine and the closing phenylalanine or tryptophan. Fields, in order: V gene, J gene, clone size, D gene, CDR3 protein, CDR3 DNA. D genes are given only for firm matches. The size entry is marked missing in some rows and otherwise reads once, few, many or a size class.

TRBV6-5	TRBJ1-4	-	-	CASSYIGGEKLFF	TGTGCCAGCAGTTACATAGGCGGGGAAAAACTGTTTTTT
TRBV9	TRBJ2-7	-	-	CASSVSRVHEQYF	TGTGCCAGCAGCGTGTCCAGGGTACACGAGCAGTACTTC
TRBV7-8	TRBJ1-6	once	-	CASSSTVRVSYNSPLHF	TGTGCCAGCAGTTCGACTGTCAGGGTCTCCTATAATTCACCCCTCCACTTT
TRBV4-1	TRBJ1-6	-	-	CASSQLSTVNSPLHF	TGCGCCAGCAGCCAACTATCGACAGTCAATTCACCCCTCCACTTT
TRBV9	TRBJ2-2	-	TRBD2	CASSGGLAGTGELFF	TGTGCCAGCAGCGGAGGACTAGCGGGGACCGGGGAGCTGTTTTTT
TRBV3-1/TRBV3-2	TRBJ1-1	-	-	CASTRRGVAGVAFF	TGTGCCAGCACCCGAAGGGGCGTCGCGGGAGTAGCTTTCTTT
TRBV5-5	TRBJ1-1	-	TRBD1	CASSQSQGMNTEAFF	TGTGCCAGCAGCCAGTCACAGGGGATGAACACTGAAGCTTTCTTT
TRBV3-1/TRBV3-2	TRBJ1-6	-	-	CASSHGLKSTPGNSPLHF	TGTGCCAGCAGCCACGGGCTCAAAAGTACCCCGGGGAATTCACCCCTCCACTTT
TRBV9	TRBJ2-2	-	-	CASPLEEGVATGELFF	TGTGCCAGCCCTCTAGAGGAGGGCGTTGCCACCGGGGAGCTGTTTTTT
TRBV4-2	TRBJ2-7	-	TRBD2	CASSKPGTSGVYEQYF	TGTGCCAGCAGCAAGCCCGGGACTAGCGGGGTATACGAGCAGTACTTC
TRBV3-1/TRBV3-2	TRBJ2-7	-	-	CASSLGGEQYF	TGTGCCAGCAGCCTAGGAGGCGAGCAGTACTTC